This T cell receptor beta chain was captured in a study of tumor-infiltrating lymphocytes in oesophageal squamous cell carcinoma. TCRdb analysed the PCR reads with MiXCR anew, one entry per CDR3 protein. The sample lists some 17,000 distinct CDR3 sequences; roughly 50% were seen once. This CDR3 is 13 amino acids long. For this clonotype: Germline is not matched at one junction end, which may reflect a read error.

The sample was normal esophageal tissue next to the tumor. The chain carries TRBV5-3 and TRBJ2-7; D gene unclear. Near its end, the DNA agrees better with TRBJ2-1, so the J call may be wrong. TRBV5-3 is marked as an open reading frame, function uncertain. This receptor was identified in a female donor with esophageal squamous cell carcinoma. CDR3 protein: CASSLGYLDEQFF. As DNA, the CDR3 is TGTGCCAGCAGCTTGGGGTACCTAGATGAGCAGTTCTTC.